The present T cell receptor beta chain was sequenced within a study of cytomegalovirus exposure and HLA in healthy donors. A multiplex PCR was run with 60 Vbeta primers and 13 Jbeta primers. Sequencing was performed with immunoSEQ multiplex PCR; in TCRdb, only in-frame clones are kept and a portion is missing. The sample includes about 150,000 clones, 82% of them seen just once. Whole-study findings and limits: After further analysis at a later stage, 16,951 TCR beta sequences were associated with HLA alleles at 0.05 false discovery rate. Several of the most significant clusters were apparently associated with common viral pathogens in a later analysis.

The sample holds a few counts of this clone. Its antigen is undetermined. Sequences were obtained from PBMCs. The source of this sequence is a woman aged 50 to 60 in good health and CMV-seropositive.

The CDR3 nucleotides are TGTGCCACCAGCAGGTGGAGGGGAGCGGGGGAGCTGTTTTTT. It is translated as CATSRWRGAGELFF. The V gene is TRBV15, the J gene TRBJ2-2, with D perhaps matching TRBD2 (6 bases). The CDR3 length is 14 residues. Germline CDR1 LNHNV, CDR2 YYDKDF (reference sequence). Trimming stripped 3 bases from V and 8 bases from J, with 13 bases between.